A single sample gave rise to the 3 T cell receptor beta chains below, sequenced in a study of blood T cell repertoires in COVID-19. The data were produced by immunoSEQ multiplex PCR, yet TCRdb's version contains in-frame clones alone and is incomplete. The data show more than 110,000 clones, 80% to 90% seen once. Sequenced sample: peripheral blood. These receptors all stem from a woman aged 40-49 years with acute or convalescent COVID-19.

The chain carries TRBV28 and TRBJ1-2; 9 nucleotides line up with TRBD1. The CDR3 sequence is 13 residues long. The germline V gene encodes CDR1 MDHEN and CDR2 SYDVKM. Trimming took 6 bases from V and 3 from J; bases not matched to a gene: 2. The DNA of the CDR3 is TGTGCCAGCAGGCGGACAGGGGACTATGGCTACACCTTC. Translation: CASRRTGDYGYTF.

This clone was recorded only once. V gene TRBV29-1 combines with J gene TRBJ1-1; TRBD1 aligns across 8 bases. Looked up from germline, CDR1 is SQVTM and CDR2 is ANQGSEA. V shed 7 bases, J shed 6 bases, and the junction held 7 bases outside the gene matches. The CDR3 is made up of 12 amino acids. CDR3 sequence: CSATGVSPEAFF. The DNA for the CDR3 is TGCAGCGCGACAGGGGTTAGTCCTGAAGCTTTCTTT. The variable domain in full, with the rest retrieved from reference TRBV29-1 and TRBJ1-1, is SAVISQKPSRDICQRGTSLTIQCQVDSQVTMMFWYRQQPGQSLTLIATANQGSEATYESGFVIDKFPISRPNLTFSTLTVSNMSPEDSSIYLCSATGVSPEAFFGQGTRLTVV.

As to this clone: Other DNA sequences within the sample encode an identical CDR3. The genes are TRBV4-3 and TRBJ1-2, with D unresolved. CDR1 is LGHNA and CDR2 is YSLEER in the germline V gene. Trimming took off 0 bases at V and 2 bases at J, with 4 bases between the two ends. CDR3 length: 13 amino acids. The CDR3 DNA follows: TGCGCCAGCAGCCAAGATCTGAACTATGGCTACACCTTC. Its protein product is CASSQDLNYGYTF.